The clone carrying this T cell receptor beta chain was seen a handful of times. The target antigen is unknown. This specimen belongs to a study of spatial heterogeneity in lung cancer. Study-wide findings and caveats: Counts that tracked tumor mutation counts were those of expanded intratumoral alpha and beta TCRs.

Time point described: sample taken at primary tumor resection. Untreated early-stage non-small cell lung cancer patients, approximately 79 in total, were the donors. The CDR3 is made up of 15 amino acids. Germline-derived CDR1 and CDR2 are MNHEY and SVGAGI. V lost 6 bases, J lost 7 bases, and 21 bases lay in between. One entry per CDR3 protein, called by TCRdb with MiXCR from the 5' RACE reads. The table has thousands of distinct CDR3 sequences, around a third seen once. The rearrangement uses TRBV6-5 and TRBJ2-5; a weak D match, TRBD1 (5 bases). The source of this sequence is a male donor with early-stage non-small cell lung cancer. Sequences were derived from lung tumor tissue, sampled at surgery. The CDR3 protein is CASRADSAPMSTQYF. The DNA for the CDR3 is TGTGCCAGCAGGGCAGACAGCGCCCCCATGTCGACCCAGTACTTC.